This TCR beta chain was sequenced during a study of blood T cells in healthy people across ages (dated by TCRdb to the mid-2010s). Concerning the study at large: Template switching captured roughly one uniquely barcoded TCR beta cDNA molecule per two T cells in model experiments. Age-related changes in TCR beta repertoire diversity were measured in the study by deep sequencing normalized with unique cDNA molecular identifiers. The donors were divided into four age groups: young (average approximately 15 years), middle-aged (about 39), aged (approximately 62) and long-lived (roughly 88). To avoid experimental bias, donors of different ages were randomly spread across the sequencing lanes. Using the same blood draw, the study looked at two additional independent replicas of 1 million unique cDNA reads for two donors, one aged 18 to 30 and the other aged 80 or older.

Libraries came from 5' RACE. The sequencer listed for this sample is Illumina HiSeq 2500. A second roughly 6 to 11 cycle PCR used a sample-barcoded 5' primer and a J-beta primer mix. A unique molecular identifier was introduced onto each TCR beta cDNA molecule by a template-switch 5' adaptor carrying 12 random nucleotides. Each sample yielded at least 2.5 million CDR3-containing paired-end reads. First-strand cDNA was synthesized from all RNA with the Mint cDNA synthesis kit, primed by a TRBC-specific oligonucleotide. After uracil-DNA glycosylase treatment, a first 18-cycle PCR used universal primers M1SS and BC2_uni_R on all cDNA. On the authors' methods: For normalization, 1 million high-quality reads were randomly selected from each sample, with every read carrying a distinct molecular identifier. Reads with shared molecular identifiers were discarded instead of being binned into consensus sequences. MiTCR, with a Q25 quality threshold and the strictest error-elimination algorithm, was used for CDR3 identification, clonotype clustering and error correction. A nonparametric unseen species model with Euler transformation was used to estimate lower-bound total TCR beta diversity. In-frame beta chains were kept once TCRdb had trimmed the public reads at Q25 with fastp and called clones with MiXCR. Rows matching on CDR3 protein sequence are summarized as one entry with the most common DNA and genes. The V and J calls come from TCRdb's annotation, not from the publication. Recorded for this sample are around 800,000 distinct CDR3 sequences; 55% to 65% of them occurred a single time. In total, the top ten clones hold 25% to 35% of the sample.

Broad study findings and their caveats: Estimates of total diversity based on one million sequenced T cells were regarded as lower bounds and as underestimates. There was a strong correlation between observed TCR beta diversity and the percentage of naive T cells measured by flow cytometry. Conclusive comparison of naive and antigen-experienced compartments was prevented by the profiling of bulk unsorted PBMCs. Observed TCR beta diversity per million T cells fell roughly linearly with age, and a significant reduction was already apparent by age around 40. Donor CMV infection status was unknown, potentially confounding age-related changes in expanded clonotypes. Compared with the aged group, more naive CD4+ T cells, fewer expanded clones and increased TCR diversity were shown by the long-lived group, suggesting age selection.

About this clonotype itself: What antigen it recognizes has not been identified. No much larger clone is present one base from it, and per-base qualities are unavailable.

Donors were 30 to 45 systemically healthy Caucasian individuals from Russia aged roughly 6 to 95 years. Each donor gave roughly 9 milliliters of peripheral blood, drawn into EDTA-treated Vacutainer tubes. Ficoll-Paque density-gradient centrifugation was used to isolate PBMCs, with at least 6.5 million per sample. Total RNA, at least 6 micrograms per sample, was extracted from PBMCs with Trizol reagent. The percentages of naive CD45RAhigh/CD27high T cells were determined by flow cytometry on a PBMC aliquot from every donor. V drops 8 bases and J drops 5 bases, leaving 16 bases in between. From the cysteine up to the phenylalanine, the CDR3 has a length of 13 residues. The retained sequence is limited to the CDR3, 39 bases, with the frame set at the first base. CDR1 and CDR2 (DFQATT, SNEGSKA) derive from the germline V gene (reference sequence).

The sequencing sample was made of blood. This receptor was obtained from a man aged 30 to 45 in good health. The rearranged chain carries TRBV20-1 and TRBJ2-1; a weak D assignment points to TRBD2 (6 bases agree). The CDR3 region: CSPRGGANNEQFF. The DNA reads TGCAGTCCCCGAGGAGGGGCGAACAATGAGCAGTTCTTC.